These 26 T cell receptor beta chains were all obtained from the same sample, sequenced in a study of human T cells and chemical hapten exposure. TCRdb recomputed calls from the RACE reads with MiXCR, one row per CDR3 protein. The sample has over 45,000 distinct CDR3 sequences; about 4.5% are singletons. This sample's time point: healthy volunteer bleed at 2 weeks. Unfractionated whole blood served as the source for total RNA extraction. The sequencing input was whole blood. Receptors originate from a female donor in good health. Some clones in this sample may be carry-over from other donors' samples.

This clonotype was recorded many times. The rearrangement joins TRBV11-1 to TRBJ2-3; D is perhaps TRBD1 (6 bases). Between the trimmed V and J ends, which lost 5 bases and 3 bases, there was a span of 21 bases. The CDR3 is 17 amino acids. The germline V gene has CDR1 SGHAT and CDR2 FQDESV (reference sequence). CDR3 DNA: TGTGCCAGCAGCCGCCCCCCGACAGGTGTTAATACAGATACGCAGTATTTT. Encoded protein: CASSRPPTGVNTDTQYF.

This clonotype has at least ten counts. The V call is TRBV12-3 or TRBV12-4, the J call TRBJ1-3; D not resolved. This CDR3 spans 15 amino acids. V shed 6 bases and J shed 0 bases, with 12 bases lying between them. The CDR3 coding sequence is TGTGCCAGCAGCCGAATGCTTAGCTCTGGAAACACCATATATTTT. It specifies CASSRMLSSGNTIYF.

This clonotype was seen ten or more times. This chain links TRBV27 with TRBJ1-1, with 8 bases matching TRBD1. J lost 9 bases, V lost 0 bases, and 3 bases had no gene match. The V gene's germline CDR1 is MNHEY and CDR2 SMNVEV (reference sequence). This CDR3 contains 13 residues. CDR3 protein: CASSLSGTGKAFF. In nucleotides, the CDR3 is TGTGCCAGCAGTTTATCCGGGACAGGTAAAGCTTTCTTT.

This chain joins TRBV6-1 and TRBJ2-5, with 9 bases identical to TRBD2. V shed 2 bases and J 5 bases; nucleotides not matched to a gene: 9. The CDR3 covers 16 residues. Per the germline V gene, CDR1 is MNHNS and CDR2 is SASEGT. DNA of the CDR3: TGTGCCAGCAGTGAAATGAGAGCGGGGGGCCGGGAGACCCAGTACTTC. As protein: CASSEMRAGGRETQYF.

The gene calls are TRBV12-3 or TRBV12-4 and TRBJ2-4; 8 bases line up with TRBD2. CDR3 length equals 15 residues. The trim removed 0 bases at V and 8 bases at J, leaving 6 bases unmatched. CDR3 in DNA: TGTGCCAGCAGTTTAGCTAGCGGGGCCTGGGACATTCAGTACTTC. Translated: CASSLASGAWDIQYF.

Comment on this clonotype: This may be a read error, as it is one base from a much larger clone. The J gene is TRBJ2-3, the V gene TRBV14; D gene ambiguous. The CDR3 loop spans 12 amino acids. The germline CDR1 and CDR2 sequences are SGHDN and FVKESK. CDR3 in DNA: TGTGCCAGCAACCAAGATCACGGCACGCAGTATTTT. It codes for CASNQDHGTQYF.

This clonotype showed up just a few times. V and J are TRBV14 and TRBJ2-1; D may be TRBD1 (5 bases). Trimming took off 1 base at V and 0 bases at J, with 7 bases between the two ends. CDR3 length equals 15 residues. Germline assignment: CDR1 SGHDN and CDR2 FVKESK. This CDR3 reads CASSQGQGSYNEQFF. Here the CDR3 DNA reads TGTGCCAGCAGCCAAGGGCAGGGCTCCTACAATGAGCAGTTCTTC.

The V gene is TRBV20-1, the J gene TRBJ1-1, with D hard to call. Per the germline V gene, CDR1 is DFQATT and CDR2 is SNEGSKA (reference sequence). The CDR3 covers 14 residues. The V end was cut by 5 bases, the J end by 2 bases, with 15 bases between. The CDR3 nucleotides read TGCAGTGCTCCAAAACAAGAAGAAAACACTGAAGCTTTCTTT. This encodes CSAPKQEENTEAFF.

This clonotype has ten or more counts. The V and J genes are TRBV20-1 and TRBJ2-5; no reliable D call. Trimming took off 8 bases at V and 0 bases at J, with 7 bases between the two ends. The germline gives CDR1 DFQATT, CDR2 SNEGSKA (reference sequence). The CDR3 runs to 11 residues. The CDR3 DNA follows: TGCAGTTCTCAGTACCAAGAGACCCAGTACTTC. Translating it yields CSSQYQETQYF.

Regarding this clonotype: Its ends do not fully match the called genes, so a read error is possible. This chain joins TRBV7-6 and TRBJ1-6; no firm D call. Germline V CDR1 and CDR2: SGHVS, FNYEAQ. This CDR3 region has 13 residues. The chain's CDR3 is CASSLGENSPLNF. DNA of the CDR3: TGTGCCAGCAGCTTAGGAGAGAATTCACCCCTCAACTTT.

This clonotype was detected many times. The chain uses TRBV29-1 and TRBJ1-3, with D unresolved. V was pared by 7 bases and J by 1 base, with 5 bases between. The germline V gene encodes CDR1 SQVTM and CDR2 ANQGSEA. This CDR3 is 11 amino acids long. In nucleotides, the CDR3 is TGCAGCGCCCAGTCTGGAAACACCATATATTTT. Protein: CSAQSGNTIYF.

In its sample, this clonotype was seen many times. This chain connects TRBV2 to TRBJ1-5; D may be TRBD1 (6 bases). The germline CDR1 and CDR2 sequences are SNHLY and FYNNEI. V lost 3 bases and J 1 base, leaving 10 bases between the germline ends. This CDR3 has 15 residues. This CDR3 reads CASSDWTVSNQPQHF. CDR3 coding DNA: TGTGCCAGCAGTGACTGGACAGTAAGCAATCAGCCCCAGCATTTT.

The chain has TRBV6-5 and TRBJ2-3, with D uncertain. CDR1 MNHEY and CDR2 SVGAGI come from the germline V gene. CDR3 size: 13 residues. Trimming removed 2 bases from V and 3 bases from J, with 6 bases in between. CDR3 amino acids: CASSYRNTDTQYF. The DNA for the CDR3 is TGTGCCAGCAGTTACCGCAATACAGATACGCAGTATTTT.

This clonotype was seen a few times. This chain connects TRBV28 to TRBJ2-5; weak D call: TRBD1 (6 bases). Trimming removed 2 bases at V and 5 bases at J, with 12 bases between. There are 14 residues in the CDR3. Germline V gene sequence: CDR1 MDHEN, CDR2 SYDVKM. The CDR3: CASSLHQGQETQYF. CDR3 bases: TGTGCCAGCAGTTTACATCAGGGGCAGGAGACCCAGTACTTC.

This clonotype was detected ten times or more. The chain has TRBV9 and TRBJ1-2; D may be TRBD1 (5 bases). From germline, CDR1 is SGDLS and CDR2 YYNGEE. This CDR3 spans 16 amino acids. V lost 0 bases to trimming and J lost 4 bases, with 16 bases between them. The CDR3 region has the DNA TGTGCCAGCAGCGTAGCTTGGCAGGGACGGCTCTATGGCTACACCTTC. This codes for CASSVAWQGRLYGYTF.

This clonotype was counted many times. The CDR3 is CASSRIGQNGNTIYF. The CDR3 region has the DNA TGTGCCAGCAGCCGTATCGGACAGAATGGAAACACCATATATTTT. The V call is TRBV4-2, the J call TRBJ1-3, with a tentative D call TRBD1 (6 bases). Germline V gene sequence: CDR1 LGHNA, CDR2 YNFKEQ. This CDR3 is built from 15 residues. V lost 4 bases, J lost 3 bases, and 13 bases lay in between.

This clonotype has at least ten counts. The V and J genes are TRBV5-6 and TRBJ1-2; D not certain. The V end was cut by 0 bases, the J end by 4 bases, with 13 bases between. The CDR3 is 15 residues long. Germline CDR1 is SGHDT and CDR2 is YYEEEE. The CDR3 protein is CASSLELRPLYGYTF. Here the CDR3 DNA reads TGTGCCAGCAGCTTGGAATTGCGTCCCCTCTATGGCTACACCTTC.

This clonotype is medium-sized in the sample. The rearrangement uses TRBV6-2 or TRBV6-3 and TRBJ1-6, with D unresolved. Germline assignment: CDR1 MNHEY and CDR2 SVGEGT. V lost 6 bases, J lost 7 bases, and 13 bases lay in between. The CDR3 has 14 residues. CDR3 protein: CASSISSENSPLHF. CDR3 nucleotide sequence: TGTGCCAGCAGCATATCCAGCGAGAATTCACCCCTCCACTTT.

This clonotype was counted ten times or more. V gene TRBV7-2 combines with J gene TRBJ1-3; D might be TRBD1 (5 bases). The CDR3 has 15 residues. V lost 5 bases and J 2 bases, leaving 13 bases between the germline ends. Looked up from germline, CDR1 is SGHTA and CDR2 is FQGNSA. Here the CDR3 DNA reads TGTGCCAGCAGCCCCTCATGGGGGACTGGAAACACCATATATTTT. Encoded protein: CASSPSWGTGNTIYF. The entire variable domain, with the rest obtained from reference TRBV7-2 and TRBJ1-3, is as follows: GAGVSQSPSNKVTEKGKDVELRCDPISGHTALYWYRQSLGQGLEFLIYFQGNSAPDKSGLPSDRFSAERTGGSVSTLTIQRTQQEDSAVYLCASSPSWGTGNTIYFGEGSWLTVV.

This rearrangement joins TRBV7-2 to TRBJ2-1, with 9 positions matching TRBD2. Unmatched junction bases numbered 10, after V lost 2 bases and J lost 8 bases. The CDR3 consists of 16 residues. Germline V gene sequence: CDR1 SGHTA, CDR2 FQGNSA. As DNA, the CDR3 is TGTGCCAGCAGCTTAACCCCCAGCGGGGGGATGCATGAGCAGTTCTTC. This sequence encodes CASSLTPSGGMHEQFF.

The chain links TRBV3-1 to TRBJ2-1, with D unclear. Germline V CDR1 and CDR2: LGHDT, YNNKEL (reference sequence). The CDR3 is 16 amino acids. Trimming removed 1 base from V and 0 bases from J, with 10 bases in between. CDR3 amino acids: CASSQASLGSYNEQFF. DNA of the CDR3: TGTGCCAGCAGCCAAGCTTCTCTAGGCTCCTACAATGAGCAGTTCTTC.

This clonotype was seen at least ten times. The chain is built from TRBV12-3 or TRBV12-4 and TRBJ1-2; D remains unclear. Trimming removed 2 bases from V and 0 bases from J, with 1 base in between. This CDR3 contains 12 residues. The CDR3 region has the DNA TGTGCCAGCAGTTTAACTAACTATGGCTACACCTTC. Its protein product is CASSLTNYGYTF.

The genes are TRBV2 and TRBJ2-3; D not certain. Looked up from germline, CDR1 is SNHLY and CDR2 is FYNNEI. The CDR3 length is 13 residues. The V end was cut by 7 bases, the J end by 4 bases, with 12 bases between. DNA of the CDR3: TGTGCCAGCACTAGAACGGAATCAGATACGCAGTATTTT. This encodes CASTRTESDTQYF.

This chain connects TRBV28 to TRBJ1-5; no firm D call. CDR3 length equals 13 residues. V was shortened by 1 base and J by 6 bases, with 7 bases between the two germline ends. Germline V CDR1 and CDR2: MDHEN, SYDVKM. CDR3 in DNA: TGTGCCAGCAGTTTATTAGTAACTCAGCCCCAGCATTTT. As protein: CASSLLVTQPQHF.

In this sample, this clonotype turned up a few times. Germline and junction disagree at one end, which may indicate a read error. The genes are TRBV10-3 and TRBJ1-2; no definite D call. This CDR3 spans 14 amino acids. In germline, CDR1 is ENHRY, CDR2 SYGVKD. The CDR3 nucleotides are TGTGCCATCACTTCTACAGAGGGATACTATGGCGACACCTTC. It translates to CAITSTEGYYGDTF.

The rearrangement links TRBV18 to TRBJ1-1; no clear D gene. The CDR3 totals 13 residues. V was cut by 2 bases and J by 0 bases, with 4 bases left in between. Germline CDR1 KGHSH, CDR2 LQKENI. The CDR3 nucleotides are TGTGCCAGCTCACCAGGAATGAACACTGAAGCTTTCTTT. It specifies CASSPGMNTEAFF.